The table lists the clone carrying this TCR beta chain with many counts. Its antigen is as yet unknown. The record originates from a study of T cell repertoires in cytomegalovirus infection. In TCRdb, the reads were re-called with MiXCR into one record per CDR3 protein. Altogether 110,000 or so distinct CDR3 sequences are present, about 30% being singletons, with the ten largest covering roughly 40%. V was shortened by 2 bases and J by 7 bases, with 12 bases between the two germline ends. In germline, CDR1 is MNHEY, CDR2 SVGEGT. The CDR3 consists of 14 residues. The clonotype was recovered from a human donor in good health (CMV status not recorded). Some clones in this sample may be carry-over from other donors' samples. Source: CD8+ T cells from cultured PBMCs, taken from culture after CMV antigen stimulation. The rearrangement links TRBV6-2 or TRBV6-3 to TRBJ1-5, with TRBD1 as a possible D gene (5 bases). CDR3 residues: CASSYEGPRQPQHF. CDR3 nucleotide sequence: TGTGCCAGCAGTTACGAGGGACCGAGGCAGCCCCAGCATTTT.